This T cell receptor beta chain stems from a study of T cell responses to AZD1222 COVID-19 vaccine. General study findings and limits: Among vaccine-associated CD4 TCRs, coverage spanned spike, with dominance at 160-218 and 743-854.

Profiling relied on immunoSEQ multiplex PCR, and the TCRdb table lists in-frame clones only, not all of them. The sample has more than 85,000 clones; 86% are singletons. Points on this clone: Its matching antigen is unknown.

This CDR3 is 11 amino acids long. From germline, CDR1 is SEHNR and CDR2 FQNEAQ (reference sequence). This sequence joins TRBV7-9 and TRBJ2-7, with a weak D call TRBD1 (6 bases). The sample here was peripheral blood, taken on day 0 of AZD1222 vaccination. The origin of this receptor is an adult in good health. The CDR3 sequence: CAGGSVTEQYF. DNA for the CDR3: TGTGCAGGGGGAAGTGTCACCGAGCAGTACTTC.